This T cell receptor beta chain was sequenced during a study of molecular identifiers for immune sequencing clone quantification. Naive CD8 T cells were sorted, and the gate applied was CD8+CD4-CCR7+CD45RA+. General study findings and limits: Jurkat TCR RNA that was spiked in from one cell was reportedly detectable among some 970,000 naive cells. Beyond 20 RNA copies, clones held over 98% of effector molecules, compared with under 1% in naive cells.

Methods described previously were used for bulk TCR libraries, and listed TCR primers were applied. TCRdb called the PCR reads again in MiXCR, with one record for every CDR3 protein. The repertoire has 100,000 or so distinct CDR3 sequences, 36% of them found once; the top ten carry about 4.2%. CDR3 length: 16 residues. Germline V gene lookup returns CDR1 PRHDT and CDR2 FYEKMQ (reference sequence). On this clonotype: Its antigen remains unidentified.

Sequenced material: naive CD8+ T cells from blood, with Jurkat cell RNA spiked in. Indicated subset: FACS-sorted CD8+CD4-CCR7+CD45RA+ naive T cells. The chain is built from TRBV13 and TRBJ2-5; the match to TRBD2 covers 14 bases. The end of the DNA fits TRBJ2-1 better, so the J call may be wrong. The sequence was collected from a human donor in good health. Some libraries in this study had Jurkat cell RNA spiked in. The CDR3 spells CASSMGLAGAEETQFF. The CDR3 nucleotides read TGTGCCAGCAGCATGGGACTAGCGGGAGCGGAAGAGACCCAGTTCTTC.